Listed here are 18 T cell receptor beta chains from one sample, sequenced in a study of CD8+CD57+ T cells in acquired aplastic anemia. Genomic DNA provided the template from which TCR beta VDJ and CDR3 profiles were obtained. TCRdb analysed the reads with MiXCR anew, one entry per CDR3 protein. The sample has 130,000 or so distinct CDR3 sequences, about 60% seen once. CD8+CD57+ cell expansion had been shown by flow cytometry in patients chosen for sequencing. Specimen: sorted CD4+, CD8+, or CD8+CD57+ T cells (not recorded which) from PBMCs. The receptors shown here come from a human donor with aplastic anemia.

About this clonotype: A read error may account for a junction end that differs from germline. The V and J genes are TRBV20-1 and TRBJ2-7, with no clear D. There are 14 residues in the CDR3. Germline CDR1 and CDR2: DFQATT and SNEGSKA (reference sequence). CDR3 sequence: CSASKALHQYGQYF. In nucleotides, the CDR3 is TGCAGTGCTAGCAAAGCCCTCCACCAGTACGGGCAGTACTTC.

In its sample, this clonotype was seen many times. This chain joins TRBV19 and TRBJ2-1; TRBD2 agrees at 14 bases. V trimming: 4 bases; J trimming: 6 bases; junction bases outside the gene matches: 5. Looked up from germline, CDR1 is LNHDA and CDR2 is SQIVND (reference sequence). The CDR3 has 16 residues. The CDR3 region has the DNA TGTGCCAGTAGTACGACTAGCGGGAGGGCCCTCAATGAGCAGTTCTTC. This gives the protein CASSTTSGRALNEQFF.

The chain combines TRBV18 with TRBJ1-1, with D perhaps TRBD1 (5 bases). Germline V gene data show CDR1 as KGHSH and CDR2 as LQKENI. Trimming took 6 bases from V and 4 from J, leaving 15 bases between them. This CDR3 spans 14 amino acids. CDR3: CASSQEIGGTEAFF. CDR3 DNA: TGTGCCAGCTCCCAGGAGATTGGGGGCACTGAAGCTTTCTTT.

The chain links TRBV5-1 to TRBJ2-6; D may be TRBD1 (6 bases). Between the trimmed V and J ends, which lost 6 bases and 0 bases, there was a span of 22 bases. Germline CDR1 and CDR2: SGHRS and YFSETQ. The CDR3 extends over 19 amino acids. CDR3 sequence: CASTSQGIAAASGANVLTF. The CDR3 region has the DNA TGCGCCAGCACCTCTCAGGGGATCGCAGCGGCCTCTGGGGCCAACGTCCTGACTTTC.

Details on this clonotype: The CDR3 ends on some other residue instead of the conserved phenylalanine or tryptophan, so this is likely a read error. V gene TRBV10-1 combines with J gene TRBJ1-2, with D perhaps matching TRBD1 (5 bases). Germline CDR1 reads WNHNN; CDR2 reads SYGVQD (reference sequence). The CDR3 contains 14 residues. V gave up 2 bases and J gave up 5 bases, with 12 bases separating them. The CDR3: CASSEKDIPYGYTV. The CDR3 DNA is TGCGCCAGCAGTGAGAAGGACATTCCTTATGGCTACACCGTC.

V usage is TRBV27 and J usage is TRBJ1-2; D is unresolved. Germline CDR1 and CDR2: MNHEY and SMNVEV (reference sequence). V dropped 0 bases and J dropped 8 bases, with 13 bases sitting between them. The CDR3 has 14 amino acids. The CDR3 nucleotides read TGTGCCAGCAGTTTATCGGTTCACGTAACCGGCTACACCTTC. Translating it yields CASSLSVHVTGYTF.

Remarks on this clonotype: This may stem from a read error, because a much larger clone lies one nucleotide away. The V and J genes are TRBV12-3 or TRBV12-4 and TRBJ2-5; no reliable D call. The CDR3 is 13 residues long. The V end lost 3 bases, the J end lost 0 bases, and 5 bases lay between the germline ends. The DNA of the CDR3 is TGTGCCAGCAGTTTTACCTACCAAGAGACCCAGTACTTC. Protein sequence: CASSFTYQETQYF.

This clonotype showed up many times. The rearrangement joins TRBV7-9 to TRBJ2-7; D is unclear. The V end was cut by 10 bases, the J end by 0 bases, with 13 bases between. This CDR3 has 13 residues. Germline CDR1 reads SEHNR; CDR2 reads FQNEAQ (reference sequence). The CDR3 region is CATRKGSSYEQYF. The CDR3 bases are TGTGCCACCAGAAAGGGCAGCTCCTACGAGCAGTACTTC.

The chain uses TRBV7-9 and TRBJ2-7; D is unclear. Looked up from germline, CDR1 is SEHNR and CDR2 is FQNEAQ (reference sequence). The V end lost 5 bases, the J end lost 4 bases, and 12 bases lay between the germline ends. The CDR3 spans 13 residues. The CDR3 DNA is TGTGCCAGCAGCCCCACCCCTGGGTACGAGCAGTACTTC. This gives the protein CASSPTPGYEQYF.

In its sample, this clonotype was seen many times. CDR3 DNA: TGTGCCACCAGTGATTTGGTCCCGGAGCGGGAGGGCTCCTACAATGAGCAGTTCTTC. Translated, it gives CATSDLVPEREGSYNEQFF. The V gene is TRBV24-1, the J gene TRBJ2-1; TRBD2 aligns across 10 bases. The CDR3 sequence is 19 residues long. The J segment lost 0 bases and the V segment lost 0 bases, leaving 7 bases of the junction unmatched. Germline-derived CDR1 and CDR2 are KGHDR and SFDVKD.

This chain uses TRBV15 with TRBJ1-1; tentative D call: TRBD1 (5 bases). This CDR3 contains 15 residues. Trimming cost V 0 bases and J 7 bases, with 15 bases left between them. Germline V gene sequence: CDR1 LNHNV, CDR2 YYDKDF (reference sequence). The CDR3 protein is CATSRDRWVGGEAFF. The DNA for the CDR3 is TGTGCCACCAGCAGAGATCGGTGGGTCGGGGGTGAAGCTTTCTTT.

The gene calls are TRBV12-3 or TRBV12-4 and TRBJ1-2; D is unresolved. Trimming removed 2 bases at V and 4 bases at J, with 5 bases between. The CDR3 has 12 residues. The DNA for the CDR3 is TGTGCCAGCAGTTTAAGCCTCTATGGCTACACCTTC. Its translation: CASSLSLYGYTF.

The chain uses TRBV20-1 and TRBJ2-3; 9 positions agree with TRBD2. V shed 4 bases and J 6 bases; nucleotides not matched to a gene: 5. Looked up from germline, CDR1 is DFQATT and CDR2 is SNEGSKA (reference sequence). CDR3 size: 13 residues. CDR3 coding DNA: TGCAGTGCTACGACTAGCGGAGGGGATACGCAGTATTTT. Its protein is CSATTSGGDTQYF.

This clonotype has a handful of counts. J is TRBJ2-7 and V is TRBV20-1, with 9 bases identical to TRBD1. This CDR3 contains 14 residues. The ends lost 6 bases at V and 3 bases at J; junction bases unmatched: 9. Germline V gene sequence: CDR1 DFQATT, CDR2 SNEGSKA (reference sequence). The CDR3 sequence: CSAYEGTGYYEQYF. CDR3 DNA sequence: TGCAGTGCATACGAAGGGACAGGGTACTACGAGCAGTACTTC.

This rearrangement joins TRBV5-6 to TRBJ1-2; weak D call: TRBD1 (6 bases). The V end lost 4 bases, the J end lost 3 bases, and 16 bases lay between the germline ends. This CDR3 is 15 amino acids long. Germline V gene sequence: CDR1 SGHDT, CDR2 YYEEEE. CDR3 in DNA: TGTGCCAGCAGCGTGACAGGCGATGAAGACTATGGCTACACCTTC. Protein product: CASSVTGDEDYGYTF.

The rearrangement uses TRBV2 and TRBJ1-5; D unresolved. CDR3 size: 13 residues. Germline CDR1 is SNHLY and CDR2 is FYNNEI. V lost 7 bases, J lost 1 base, and 8 bases lay in between. In nucleotides, the CDR3 is TGTGCCAGCAAGGGTAGCAGCAATCAGCCCCAGCATTTT. Its translation: CASKGSSNQPQHF.

The chain carries TRBV19 and TRBJ2-3, with D possibly being TRBD2 (5 bases). The CDR3 has 13 amino acids. Germline CDR1 reads LNHDA; CDR2 reads SQIVND (reference sequence). With 9 bases removed from V and 0 bases from J, the gap between germline ends came to 10 bases. CDR3 nucleotide sequence: TGTGCCAGCGAACCGGGAAGCACAGATACGCAGTATTTT. This codes for CASEPGSTDTQYF.

This clonotype appeared a few times. The rearrangement links TRBV14 to TRBJ1-2; D remains ambiguous. V lost 4 bases, J lost 3 bases, and 9 bases lay in between. There are 13 residues in the CDR3. Germline V gene data show CDR1 as SGHDN and CDR2 as FVKESK. The CDR3 DNA reads TGTGCCAGCAGCCCTGACACGGACTATGGCTACACCTTC. Amino acids: CASSPDTDYGYTF.